These 30 T cell receptor beta chains came from one sample sequenced in a study of blood T cells in healthy people across ages. A second about 7 to 11 cycle PCR used barcoded and J-beta primers. TCRdb reprocessed the 5' RACE reads via MiXCR and lists one record per CDR3 protein. The sample lists 1.5 million to 2 million distinct CDR3 sequences; 28% were seen once. The specimen sequenced was blood. These receptors all come from a woman in her thirties in good health.

This clonotype was seen more than once but under ten times. The chain couples TRBV7-2 to TRBJ2-1; 12 bases agree with TRBD2. This CDR3 has 18 amino acids. Germline V gives CDR1 SGHTA, CDR2 FQGNSA. J was trimmed by 5 bases and V by 2 bases; bases with no gene match: 10. CDR3 protein: CASSLRQPSGRANNEQFF. The CDR3 region has the DNA TGTGCCAGCAGCTTAAGACAGCCTAGCGGGAGGGCGAACAATGAGCAGTTCTTC.

In its sample, this clonotype was seen a few times. V gene TRBV5-1 combines with J gene TRBJ2-1; the D gene is possibly TRBD1 (6 bases). This CDR3 has 17 residues. Trimming took 4 bases from V and 9 from J, leaving 26 bases between them. Germline assignment: CDR1 SGHRS and CDR2 YFSETQ. The CDR3 reads CASSPRTGTRRRSEQFF. The CDR3 nucleotides are TGCGCCAGCAGCCCCCGGACCGGGACAAGGAGGCGGAGTGAGCAGTTCTTC. The full variable domain, completed using reference TRBV5-1 and TRBJ2-1, is KAGVTQTPRYLIKTRGQQVTLSCSPISGHRSVSWYQQTPGQGLQFLFEYFSETQRNKGNFPGRFSGRQFSNSRSEMNVSTLELGDSALYLCASSPRTGTRRRSEQFFGPGTRLTVL.

This clonotype occurred a few times. The chain recombines TRBV7-8 with TRBJ1-2; no firm D call. The CDR3 length is 15 residues. V was pared by 4 bases and J by 5 bases, with 17 bases between. Germline V gives CDR1 SGHVS, CDR2 FQNEAQ. The CDR3 nucleotides read TGTGCCAGCAGCTCCCGGGCCACCAACCTATATGGCTACACCTTC. Amino acids: CASSSRATNLYGYTF. Variable domain in full (rest from reference TRBV7-8 and TRBJ1-2): GAGVSQSPRYKVAKRGQDVALRCDPISGHVSLFWYQQALGQGPEFLTYFQNEAQLDKSGLPSDRFFAERPEGSVSTLKIQRTQQEDSAVYLCASSSRATNLYGYTFGSGTRLTVV.

The chain has TRBV10-3 and TRBJ2-1; D remains ambiguous. The V end was cut by 7 bases, the J end by 4 bases, with 14 bases between. This CDR3 spans 14 amino acids. Germline lookup yields CDR1 ENHRY and CDR2 SYGVKD. The CDR3 is CAIMAGVKYNEQFF. In DNA form, the CDR3 reads TGTGCCATCATGGCTGGCGTCAAGTACAATGAGCAGTTCTTC.

This clonotype showed up many times. The V call is TRBV15, the J call TRBJ2-7; TRBD1 matches at 9 bases. CDR1 and CDR2 (germline): LNHNV, YYDKDF (reference sequence). V lost 0 bases, J lost 4 bases, and 4 bases stayed unmatched. CDR3 length: 15 residues. The CDR3 loop reads CATSREGQGFYEQYF. For the CDR3, the DNA is TGTGCCACCAGCAGAGAGGGACAGGGTTTTTACGAGCAGTACTTC. Together with reference TRBV15 and TRBJ2-7, the CDR3 gives the full variable domain: DAMVIQNPRYQVTQFGKPVTLSCSQTLNHNVMYWYQQKSSQAPKLLFHYYDKDFNNEADTPDNFQSRRPNTSFCFLDIRSPGLGDTAMYLCATSREGQGFYEQYFGPGTRLTVT.

The sample holds a few counts of this clonotype. The chain couples TRBV20-1 to TRBJ2-5, with D possibly being TRBD1 (6 bases). CDR3 length: 13 residues. Germline V CDR1 and CDR2: DFQATT, SNEGSKA (reference sequence). V was cut by 5 bases and J by 2 bases, with 12 bases left in between. The DNA for the CDR3 is TGCAGTGCTCCCAGGACAGCTCAAGAGACCCAGTACTTC. As protein: CSAPRTAQETQYF.

This clonotype has more than one count but fewer than ten. The V gene is TRBV5-1, the J gene TRBJ2-1; 12 nucleotides match TRBD2. The germline V gene has CDR1 SGHRS and CDR2 YFSETQ. The CDR3 contains 18 residues. J lost 7 bases, V lost 4 bases, and 15 bases had no gene match. The CDR3 loop is CASSHLAGGPSIGNEQFF. The CDR3 DNA reads TGCGCCAGCAGCCACCTAGCGGGGGGGCCAAGTATAGGAAATGAGCAGTTCTTC.

This clonotype came up a few times. V gene TRBV7-9 combines with J gene TRBJ2-5; possible D gene TRBD1, 6 bases. CDR3 length: 14 amino acids. Trimming took off 1 base at V and 4 bases at J, with 10 bases between the two ends. Germline CDR1 SEHNR, CDR2 FQNEAQ (reference sequence). CDR3 in DNA: TGTGCCAGCAGCTTAGTGAGGACAGTAGAGACCCAGTACTTC. Protein product: CASSLVRTVETQYF.

The genes are TRBV20-1 and TRBJ2-5, with 9 bases aligning to TRBD2. J was trimmed by 2 bases and V by 3 bases; bases with no gene match: 7. The germline V gene has CDR1 DFQATT and CDR2 SNEGSKA (reference sequence). This CDR3 is 15 amino acids long. CDR3 sequence: CSASRASGDQETQYF. DNA of the CDR3: TGCAGTGCTAGCAGGGCTAGCGGGGATCAAGAGACCCAGTACTTC.

This clonotype was counted only a few times. The chain combines TRBV20-1 with TRBJ2-3; D not resolved. The V end lost 4 bases, the J end lost 2 bases, and 10 bases lay between the germline ends. This CDR3 is built from 13 residues. Germline V gene sequence: CDR1 DFQATT, CDR2 SNEGSKA (reference sequence). The CDR3 nucleotides are TGCAGTGCTAATCGGGCCCCCACAGATACGCAGTATTTT. Residues: CSANRAPTDTQYF.

This clonotype was observed many times. The V call is TRBV20-1, the J call TRBJ2-3; no clear D gene. V lost 5 bases to trimming and J lost 8 bases, with 17 bases between them. In germline, CDR1 is DFQATT, CDR2 SNEGSKA (reference sequence). The CDR3 consists of 13 residues. The CDR3 DNA reads as TGCAGTGCTCAACTCGCCAAGGGCGTTACGCAGTATTTT. Residues: CSAQLAKGVTQYF.

This clonotype has a handful of counts. The chain employs TRBV6-1 and TRBJ2-3; D possibly corresponds to TRBD2 (6 bases). Germline lookup yields CDR1 MNHNS and CDR2 SASEGT. Trimming removed 2 bases at V and 6 bases at J, with 12 bases between. The CDR3 spans 14 residues. CDR3 in amino acids: CASSETGVGDTQYF. The CDR3 DNA sequence: TGTGCCAGCAGTGAAACGGGGGTGGGTGATACGCAGTATTTT.

This clonotype was recorded a few times. The rearrangement joins TRBV7-9 to TRBJ2-5; D is possibly TRBD2 (5 bases). CDR1 is SEHNR and CDR2 is FQNEAQ in the germline V gene (reference sequence). Deletions cut 10 bases from V and 1 base from J, with 13 bases between. CDR3 length: 13 amino acids. Here the CDR3 reads CATGSQPQETQYF. CDR3 sequence (DNA): TGTGCCACGGGGTCACAACCCCAAGAGACCCAGTACTTC.

This clonotype was detected ten times or more. The V and J genes are TRBV20-1 and TRBJ2-4; maybe TRBD1 (5 bases). Trimming cost V 6 bases and J 0 bases, with 15 bases left between them. The CDR3 spans 15 residues. CDR1 is DFQATT and CDR2 is SNEGSKA in the germline V gene (reference sequence). CDR3 sequence: CSAEEGVGAKNIQYF. The CDR3 DNA sequence: TGCAGTGCAGAAGAAGGGGTGGGAGCCAAAAACATTCAGTACTTC.

This clonotype was found a few times. The chain employs TRBV20-1 and TRBJ1-5; 7 positions match TRBD1. Germline assignment: CDR1 DFQATT and CDR2 SNEGSKA (reference sequence). This CDR3 contains 14 residues. J lost 7 bases, V lost 1 base, and 7 bases had no gene match. The CDR3 DNA reads TGCAGTGCTAGAGCGACAGGGATAAGGCAGCCCCAGCATTTT. This translates into CSARATGIRQPQHF.

The rearrangement uses TRBV6-5 and TRBJ2-1; 8 nucleotides match TRBD2. CDR1 and CDR2 from the germline V gene are MNHEY and SVGAGI. The CDR3 is made up of 13 amino acids. V trimming: 9 bases; J trimming: 2 bases; junction bases outside the gene matches: 3. As DNA, the CDR3 is TGTGCCAGTTGTAGCGGGGCCTACAATGAGCAGTTCTTC. Translation gives CASCSGAYNEQFF.

The chain carries TRBV29-1 and TRBJ2-3; 11 positions agree with TRBD1. The CDR3 has 16 amino acids. J was trimmed by 2 bases and V by 5 bases; bases with no gene match: 9. CDR1 SQVTM and CDR2 ANQGSEA come from the germline V gene. The DNA of the CDR3 is TGCAGCGTTACTGCCGGGACAGGGGGACCCACAGATACGCAGTATTTT. The encoded protein is CSVTAGTGGPTDTQYF.

This clonotype was seen only a few times. This chain links TRBV7-2 with TRBJ2-3; TRBD2 matches 7 bases. This CDR3 is built from 15 residues. The J segment lost 8 bases and the V segment lost 3 bases, leaving 11 bases of the junction unmatched. CDR1 SGHTA and CDR2 FQGNSA come from the germline V gene. CDR3 sequence (DNA): TGTGCCAGCAGCTTCGACTCGACGGGGGGAACTACGCAGTATTTT. Protein sequence: CASSFDSTGGTTQYF.

CDR3 region: CASRGTPETQYF. The CDR3 bases are TGTGCCAGCAGGGGGACCCCAGAGACCCAGTACTTC. The chain couples TRBV28 to TRBJ2-7; D may be TRBD1 or TRBD2 (5 bases each). The closer fit of TRBJ2-5 to the DNA end suggests the J call may be wrong. CDR3 length equals 12 residues. Germline CDR1 and CDR2: MDHEN and SYDVKM.

This clonotype was seen more than once but under ten times. The genes are TRBV6-5 and TRBJ2-7; the match to TRBD2 covers 8 bases. The CDR3 has 15 amino acids. V was pared by 6 bases and J by 2 bases, with 9 bases of the junction left unmatched. Germline CDR1 and CDR2: MNHEY and SVGAGI. In nucleotides, the CDR3 is TGTGCCAGCAGCACCCGCGGGGGGCGAACCTACGAGCAGTACTTC. Encoded protein: CASSTRGGRTYEQYF.

Concerning this clonotype: This sequence may be a read error, since a much larger clone differs from it by one base. The chain links TRBV6-5 to TRBJ1-2; possible D gene TRBD1, 6 bases. Germline lookup yields CDR1 MNHEY and CDR2 SVGAGI. The CDR3 spans 16 residues. Trimming stripped 7 bases from V and 4 bases from J, with 22 bases between. DNA of the CDR3: TGTGCCAGCACCGAGGGGGGGCCTACATCCTCCTATGGCTACACCTTC. This encodes CASTEGGPTSSYGYTF.

Only a few counts were recorded for this clonotype. The V and J genes are TRBV12-3 or TRBV12-4 and TRBJ1-6; 8 bases agree with TRBD1. J lost 7 bases, V lost 1 base, and 6 bases had no gene match. The CDR3 runs to 16 residues. The CDR3 sequence is CASSLGTGSGNSPLHF. The CDR3 DNA is TGTGCCAGCAGTTTAGGGACAGGGAGCGGCAATTCACCCCTCCACTTT.

The V call is TRBV6-1, the J call TRBJ2-7; 9 bases line up with TRBD1. CDR3 length: 14 residues. J gave up 3 bases and V 7 bases, and 7 bases lay outside the gene matches. Germline V CDR1 and CDR2: MNHNS, SASEGT. In nucleotides, the CDR3 is TGTGCCAGCACCTCCGGGACAGGGTTCTACGAGCAGTACTTC. Encoded protein: CASTSGTGFYEQYF.

CDR3 sequence: CASTPLAGGPSNEQFF. In nucleotides, the CDR3 is TGTGCCAGCACCCCACTAGCGGGAGGGCCATCCAATGAGCAGTTCTTC. This chain links TRBV11-2 with TRBJ2-1; TRBD2 matches 13 bases. The CDR3 loop spans 16 amino acids. The trim removed 7 bases at V and 6 bases at J, leaving 9 bases unmatched. Germline-derived CDR1 and CDR2 are SGHAT and FQNNGV.

Comments on this clonotype: A much larger clone differs from this one at a single base, so this may be a read error. The chain uses TRBV6-5 and TRBJ2-5; the match to TRBD1 covers 7 bases. CDR1 and CDR2 (germline): MNHEY, SVGAGI. There are 15 residues in the CDR3. CDR3 amino acids: CASSDSRQGQETQYF. The CDR3 nucleotides read TGTGCCAGCAGTGACTCGAGACAGGGTCAAGAGACCCAGTACTTC.

The table lists this clonotype with a few counts. The chain is built from TRBV5-1 and TRBJ1-2; no clear D gene. The CDR3 runs 15 residues. Germline V gene lookup returns CDR1 SGHRS and CDR2 YFSETQ. Trimming took off 2 bases at V and 8 bases at J, with 19 bases between the two ends. CDR3 region: CASSFGRGETQGYTF. CDR3 bases: TGCGCCAGCAGCTTCGGACGTGGAGAAACTCAAGGCTACACCTTC.

This clonotype has a handful of counts. The V call is TRBV5-1, the J call TRBJ2-7; 7 bases fit TRBD1. V shed 8 bases, J shed 5 bases, and the junction held 13 bases outside the gene matches. Germline CDR1 reads SGHRS; CDR2 reads YFSETQ. The CDR3 extends over 14 amino acids. Here the CDR3 DNA reads TGCGCCAGGAGCCTCGACAGGGATTTAGACGAGCAGTACTTC. It encodes CARSLDRDLDEQYF.

This sequence joins TRBV28 and TRBJ1-5; possibly TRBD1 for D (5 bases). CDR3 size: 14 residues. V lost 0 bases and J lost 6, with 9 bases in between. Per the germline V gene, CDR1 is MDHEN and CDR2 is SYDVKM. Written as DNA, the CDR3 is TGTGCCAGCAGTTTATGGCAGGGAAGTCAGCCCCAGCATTTT. It specifies CASSLWQGSQPQHF.

CDR3 protein: CASSSDRPQPQHF. CDR3 DNA sequence: TGTGCCAGCAGCTCAGACAGACCGCAGCCCCAGCATTTT. The chain has TRBV7-2 and TRBJ1-5; possible D gene TRBD1, 5 bases. This CDR3 contains 13 residues. Looked up from germline, CDR1 is SGHTA and CDR2 is FQGNSA. Trimming removed 4 bases from V and 7 bases from J, with 11 bases in between.

The chain employs TRBV4-1 and TRBJ2-7; no clear D gene. The germline V gene encodes CDR1 MGHRA and CDR2 YSYEKL. CDR3 length equals 15 residues. Trimming removed 0 bases at V and 2 bases at J, with 11 bases between. CDR3 in amino acids: CASSQDSAIAYEQYF. The CDR3 DNA reads as TGCGCCAGCAGCCAAGATAGTGCCATAGCCTACGAGCAGTACTTC.